This T cell receptor beta chain was sequenced in a study of T cell repertoires in cytomegalovirus infection. The wider study: From public TCR beta signatures came an indication of both CMV infection and matching HLA type. The study's findings and limits: Dominant in the ex vivo response were TCR beta clonotypes restricted by HLA-C and specific for CMV.

With respect to this clonotype: Its antigen remains unidentified.

One entry per CDR3 protein, called by TCRdb with MiXCR from the reads. The data show fewer than 200,000 distinct CDR3 sequences, about 20% seen once. The V gene end was trimmed by 10 bases and the J gene end by 2 bases; junction bases not matched to a gene: 7. The CDR3 is 15 amino acids. Germline values: CDR1 MNHNY, CDR2 SVGAGI (reference sequence). The rearrangement uses TRBV6-6 and TRBJ2-6, with 8 bases identical to TRBD1. The material sequenced was PBMCs. This TCR was recovered from a human donor in good health (CMV status not recorded). Some clones in this sample may be carry-over from other donors' samples. CDR3 sequence (DNA): TGTGCCATCGGACAGGGTGGGACTGGGGCCAACGTCCTGACTTTC. It encodes CAIGQGGTGANVLTF.